The subject of this entry is one T cell receptor (beta chain). This specimen belongs to a study of shared T cell receptors in the human thymus. The CDR3 is made up of 15 amino acids. Germline values: CDR1 SEHNR, CDR2 FQNEAQ (reference sequence). With V trimmed by 1 base and J by 5 bases, 4 bases remained unmatched. Profiling relied on immunoSEQ multiplex PCR, and the TCRdb table lists in-frame clones only, not all of them. Here the sample spans hundreds of thousands of clones, approximately 80% being singletons. These same records also appear under a second study, on human thymus T cells. That work adds: Surgeons resected thymus tissue during corrective heart surgery. Thymic and blood repertoires seemed to show skewed V and J gene use. In unrelated individuals, thymic repertoires overlapped highly, according to related research.

This chain links TRBV7-9 with TRBJ1-4, with 7 bases identical to TRBD1. The TCR comes from a boy under two years old with a congenital heart defect. Sequencing was carried out using thymocytes. The CDR3 here is CASSLGGQKNEKLFF. CDR3 in DNA: TGTGCCAGCAGCTTAGGGGGACAGAAGAATGAAAAACTGTTTTTT. The complete variable domain, with remaining parts taken from reference TRBV7-9 and TRBJ1-4, reads DTGVSQNPRHKITKRGQNVTFRCDPISEHNRLYWYRQTLGQGPEFLTYFQNEAQLEKSRLLSDRFSAERPKGSFSTLEIQRTEQGDSAMYLCASSLGGQKNEKLFFGSGTQLSVL.